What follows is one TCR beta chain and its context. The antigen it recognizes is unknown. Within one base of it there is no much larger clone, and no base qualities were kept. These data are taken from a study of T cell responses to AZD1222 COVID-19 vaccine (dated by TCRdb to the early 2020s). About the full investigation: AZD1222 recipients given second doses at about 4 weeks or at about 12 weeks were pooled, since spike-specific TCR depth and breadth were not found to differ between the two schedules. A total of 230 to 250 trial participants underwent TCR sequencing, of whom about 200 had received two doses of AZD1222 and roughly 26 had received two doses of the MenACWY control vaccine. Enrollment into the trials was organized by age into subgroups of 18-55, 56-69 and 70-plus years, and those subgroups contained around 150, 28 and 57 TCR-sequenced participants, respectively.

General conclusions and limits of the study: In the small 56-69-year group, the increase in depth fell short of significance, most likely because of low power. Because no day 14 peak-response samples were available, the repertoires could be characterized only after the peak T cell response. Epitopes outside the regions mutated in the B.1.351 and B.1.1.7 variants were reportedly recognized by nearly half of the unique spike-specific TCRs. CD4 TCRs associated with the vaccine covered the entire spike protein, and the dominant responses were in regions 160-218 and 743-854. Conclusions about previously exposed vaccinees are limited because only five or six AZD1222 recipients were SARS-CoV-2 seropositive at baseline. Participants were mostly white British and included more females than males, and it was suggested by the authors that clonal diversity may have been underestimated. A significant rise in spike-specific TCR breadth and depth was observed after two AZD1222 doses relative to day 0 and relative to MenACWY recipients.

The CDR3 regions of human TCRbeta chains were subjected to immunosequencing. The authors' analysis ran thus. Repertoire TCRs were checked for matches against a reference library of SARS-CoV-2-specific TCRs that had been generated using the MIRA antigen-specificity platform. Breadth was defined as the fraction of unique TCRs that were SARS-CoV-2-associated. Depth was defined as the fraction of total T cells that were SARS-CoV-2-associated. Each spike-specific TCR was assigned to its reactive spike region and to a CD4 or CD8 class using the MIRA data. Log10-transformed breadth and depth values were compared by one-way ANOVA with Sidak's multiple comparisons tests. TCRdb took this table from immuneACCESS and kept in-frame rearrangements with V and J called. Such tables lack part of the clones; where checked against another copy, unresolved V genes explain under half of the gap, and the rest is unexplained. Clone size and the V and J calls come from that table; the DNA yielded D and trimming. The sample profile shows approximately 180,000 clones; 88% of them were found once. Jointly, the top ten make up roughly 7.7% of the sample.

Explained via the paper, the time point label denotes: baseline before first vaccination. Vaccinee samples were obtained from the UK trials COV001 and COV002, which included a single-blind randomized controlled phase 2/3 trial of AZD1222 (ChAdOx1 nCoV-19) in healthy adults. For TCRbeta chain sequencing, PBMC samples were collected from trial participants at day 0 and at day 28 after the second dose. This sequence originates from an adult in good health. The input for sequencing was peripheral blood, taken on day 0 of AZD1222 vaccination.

The CDR3 here reads CASSFQPGRLEKLFF. The DNA is as follows: TGCGCCAGCAGCTTTCAACCGGGACGTTTAGAAAAACTGTTTTTT. The sequence joins TRBV5-1 to TRBJ1-4, with TRBD1 perhaps the D gene, on 5 matching bases. From its cysteine to its phenylalanine, the CDR3 spans 15 amino acids. The CDR3 DNA has 45 bases and is translated from base 1. V loses 2 bases, J loses 8 bases, and the germline ends lie 16 bases apart. The germline V gene encodes CDR1 SGHRS and CDR2 YFSETQ.